A single sample is the source of the 28 T cell receptor beta chains below, sequenced in a study of response to subunit inactivated influenza vaccine. Each CDR3 protein gets one entry after TCRdb re-called the RT-PCR reads with MiXCR. There are 590,000 or so distinct CDR3 sequences in the sample; 14% occur only once, and around 7.6% lies in the top ten. This sample comprised PBMCs from blood, obtained 14 to 15 days before vaccination. These receptor sequences come from a man aged 50 or older who received an inactivated influenza vaccine.

The chain combines TRBV7-2 with TRBJ2-7, with no clear D. The V end was cut by 2 bases, the J end by 3 bases, with 11 bases between. CDR3 length equals 14 residues. Germline CDR1 SGHTA, CDR2 FQGNSA. CDR3 sequence (DNA): TGTGCCAGCAGCTTATTGGACGCCTACTACGAGCAGTACTTC. This sequence encodes CASSLLDAYYEQYF.

V gene TRBV30 combines with J gene TRBJ2-4; D remains unclear. Trimming left V 1 base short and J 3 bases short, with 16 bases between. The germline V gene has CDR1 GTSNPN and CDR2 SVGIG (reference sequence). This CDR3 has 16 residues. This CDR3 reads CAWSGNVWTGKNIQYF. The CDR3 nucleotides are TGTGCCTGGAGTGGGAACGTTTGGACGGGCAAAAACATTCAGTACTTC. Full variable domain (missing parts from reference TRBV30 and TRBJ2-4): SQTIHQWPATLVQPVGSPLSLECTVEGTSNPNLYWYRQAAGRGLQLLFYSVGIGQISSEVPQNLSASRPQDRQFILSSKKLLLSDSGFYLCAWSGNVWTGKNIQYFGAGTRLSVL.

This clonotype was recorded a few times. The chain carries TRBV12-3 or TRBV12-4 and TRBJ1-3; D remains ambiguous. This CDR3 contains 15 residues. Trimming removed 5 bases from V and 6 bases from J, with 17 bases in between. CDR3 bases: TGTGCCAGCAGTCTGGGCCTCCCTGGAGTAAACACCATATATTTT. This encodes CASSLGLPGVNTIYF.

This clonotype occurred a few times. V gene TRBV5-1 combines with J gene TRBJ2-3; 7 nucleotides align to TRBD2. V lost 0 bases to trimming and J lost 4 bases; unmatched junction nucleotides: 11. CDR3 size: 17 residues. The germline CDR1 and CDR2 sequences are SGHRS and YFSETQ. The CDR3 DNA follows: TGCGCCAGCAGCTTGGGGAAAAGGACTAGTCTATCAGATACGCAGTATTTT. It is translated as CASSLGKRTSLSDTQYF.

The table lists this clonotype with many counts. The chain has TRBV28 and TRBJ2-1; 11 bases fit TRBD2. There are 15 residues in the CDR3. Germline CDR1 reads MDHEN; CDR2 reads SYDVKM. V lost 2 bases to trimming and J lost 10 bases; unmatched junction nucleotides: 7. Written as DNA, the CDR3 is TGTGCCAGCAGTTTAGAAATAGCGGGAGGGTGGGAGCAGTTCTTC. Encoded protein: CASSLEIAGGWEQFF.

At least ten counts were recorded for this clonotype. The rearrangement uses TRBV2 and TRBJ2-3, with a possible D match to TRBD2 (5 bases). This CDR3 region has 15 residues. The germline CDR1 and CDR2 sequences are SNHLY and FYNNEI. With 4 bases removed from V and 2 bases from J, the gap between germline ends came to 13 bases. CDR3 region: CASSGGILPTDTQYF. The CDR3 DNA is TGTGCCAGCAGTGGAGGGATATTGCCCACAGATACGCAGTATTTT.

This clonotype was seen a few times. The rearrangement uses TRBV3-1 and TRBJ2-7; 14 nucleotides match TRBD2. The CDR3 totals 15 residues. Germline V gene data show CDR1 as LGHDT and CDR2 as YNNKEL (reference sequence). The V gene end was trimmed by 1 base and the J gene end by 7 bases; junction bases not matched to a gene: 3. CDR3 amino acids: CASSQGTSGRLEQYF. CDR3 nucleotides: TGTGCCAGCAGCCAAGGGACTAGCGGGAGGTTAGAGCAGTACTTC.

The J gene is TRBJ2-3, the V gene TRBV7-3; D ambiguous. CDR1 and CDR2 from the germline V gene are SGHTA and FQGTGA. This CDR3 region has 14 residues. V was shortened by 6 bases and J by 5 bases, with 15 bases between the two germline ends. CDR3 coding DNA: TGTGCCAGCAGGGGCTCCCAGCGAGTAGATACGCAGTATTTT. It codes for CASRGSQRVDTQYF.

This clonotype was detected a few times. V is TRBV12-3 or TRBV12-4 and J is TRBJ1-1; D is unclear. The germline V and J ends were trimmed by 2 bases and 3 bases, with 10 bases remaining between them. The CDR3 sequence is 14 residues long. The CDR3 is CASSLLRLDTEAFF. The CDR3 bases are TGTGCCAGCAGTTTACTCAGACTAGACACTGAAGCTTTCTTT.

The V call is TRBV27, the J call TRBJ1-2; 12 positions match TRBD1. This CDR3 has 16 amino acids. Germline lookup yields CDR1 MNHEY and CDR2 SMNVEV (reference sequence). The trim removed 5 bases at V and 5 bases at J, leaving 9 bases unmatched. Here the CDR3 DNA reads TGTGCCAGCAGTCGACACCAGGGACAGGGGGCATATGGCTACACCTTC. This codes for CASSRHQGQGAYGYTF.

There are a few counts of this clonotype. The CDR3 reads CASRETGSRYEQYF. CDR3 bases: TGCGCCAGCAGGGAGACAGGGTCCCGCTACGAGCAGTACTTC. V is TRBV10-2 and J is TRBJ2-7; the match to TRBD1 covers 7 bases. J gave up 3 bases and V 6 bases, and 8 bases lay outside the gene matches. This CDR3 region has 14 residues. CDR1 and CDR2 from the germline V gene are WSHSY and SAAADI.

The chain employs TRBV11-2 and TRBJ2-2, with a weak D call TRBD1 (5 bases). Germline lookup yields CDR1 SGHAT and CDR2 FQNNGV. The CDR3 runs to 14 residues. Trimming left V 3 bases short and J 5 bases short, with 10 bases between. As DNA, the CDR3 is TGTGCCAGCAGCTTTCAGGGAAGAACCGGGGAGCTGTTTTTT. Its protein is CASSFQGRTGELFF. Using reference TRBV11-2 and TRBJ2-2 for the parts outside the CDR3, the full variable domain is EAGVAQSPRYKIIEKRQSVAFWCNPISGHATLYWYQQILGQGPKLLIQFQNNGVVDDSQLPKDRFSAERLKGVDSTLKIQPAKLEDSAVYLCASSFQGRTGELFFGEGSRLTVL.

The V gene is TRBV16, the J gene TRBJ1-2; D is unresolved. The CDR3 covers 14 residues. Germline loops: CDR1 KGHSY, CDR2 FQNENV. The V and J ends lost 0 bases and 3 bases respectively, with 8 bases between them. The CDR3 protein is CASSQSRTDYGYTF. CDR3 nucleotide sequence: TGTGCCAGCAGCCAATCCCGAACAGACTATGGCTACACCTTC.

This chain uses TRBV2 with TRBJ2-1; TRBD1 agrees at 8 bases. Germline V gene lookup returns CDR1 SNHLY and CDR2 FYNNEI. The CDR3 runs 17 residues. V lost 6 bases, J lost 7 bases, and 17 bases stayed unmatched. CDR3 nucleotide sequence: TGTGCCAGCAGCGAACTATGGGGACAGGAGATGGGTAATGAGCAGTTCTTC. This encodes CASSELWGQEMGNEQFF. The full variable domain, completed using reference TRBV2 and TRBJ2-1, is EPEVTQTPSHQVTQMGQEVILRCVPISNHLYFYWYRQILGQKVEFLVSFYNNEISEKSEIFDDQFSVERPDGSNFTLKIRSTKLEDSAMYFCASSELWGQEMGNEQFFGPGTRLTVL.

This clonotype was detected ten times or more. The chain combines TRBV11-2 with TRBJ2-2; TRBD2 might be the D (5 bases). Germline assignment: CDR1 SGHAT and CDR2 FQNNGV. This CDR3 region has 14 residues. V lost 2 bases and J lost 6, with 10 bases in between. The DNA for the CDR3 is TGTGCCAGCAGCTTACACTGGACTGCCGGGGAGCTGTTTTTT. As protein: CASSLHWTAGELFF.

This clonotype was recorded a few times. The CDR3 nucleotides are TGCAGTGCTAGAGATTACCAGACAGGGGGCGACGAAAAACTGTTTTTT. Amino acid sequence: CSARDYQTGGDEKLFF. J is TRBJ1-4 and V is TRBV20-1; 10 bases map to TRBD1. This CDR3 has 16 residues. CDR1 is DFQATT and CDR2 is SNEGSKA in the germline V gene (reference sequence). Trimming removed 0 bases from V and 8 bases from J; junction bases left unmatched: 9.

This clonotype was observed many times. This chain connects TRBV5-1 to TRBJ2-5, with TRBD2 identical over 9 bases. The length of the CDR3 is 16 residues. Trimming removed 1 base from V and 5 bases from J; junction bases left unmatched: 9. Germline values: CDR1 SGHRS, CDR2 YFSETQ. The CDR3 protein is CASSLSLAGREETQYF. The CDR3, as DNA: TGCGCCAGCAGCTTGAGCCTAGCGGGAAGGGAGGAGACCCAGTACTTC.

This clonotype appeared a few times. The rearrangement joins TRBV4-3 to TRBJ2-7; 7 bases map to TRBD2. V shed 0 bases and J 7 bases; nucleotides not matched to a gene: 9. The CDR3 runs to 15 residues. Germline V lookup: CDR1 LGHNA, CDR2 YSLEER. The CDR3 loop reads CASSQDGARAGEQYF. The DNA for the CDR3 is TGCGCCAGCAGCCAAGATGGTGCGAGAGCGGGGGAGCAGTACTTC.

This clonotype is a singleton in its sample. The chain carries TRBV3-1 and TRBJ1-2, with D hard to call. CDR3 length: 14 amino acids. V lost 2 bases to trimming and J lost 7 bases, with 14 bases between them. The germline V gene has CDR1 LGHDT and CDR2 YNNKEL (reference sequence). The CDR3 is CASSQRESSVGYTF. The CDR3 DNA sequence: TGTGCCAGCAGCCAACGGGAGAGTTCGGTTGGCTACACCTTC.

This clonotype was observed once. This rearrangement joins TRBV7-8 to TRBJ2-3; 13 bases map to TRBD2. CDR1 is SGHVS, CDR2 FQNEAQ, per germline. The CDR3 length is 18 residues. Trimming took 5 bases from V and 2 from J; bases not matched to a gene: 10. For the CDR3, the DNA is TGTGCCAGCAGCCTGACTAGCGGGGGGTTTCCTGACACAGATACGCAGTATTTT. Translating gives CASSLTSGGFPDTDTQYF.

The chain employs TRBV12-3 or TRBV12-4 and TRBJ1-4, with 8 bases lining up with TRBD1. J was trimmed by 7 bases and V by 3 bases; bases with no gene match: 4. The CDR3 extends over 14 amino acids. The CDR3 nucleotides are TGTGCCAGCAGTTTCCCAGGGGGCATTGAAAAACTGTTTTTT. Its translation is CASSFPGGIEKLFF.

This rearrangement joins TRBV10-3 to TRBJ2-1, with a possible D match to TRBD1 (5 bases). CDR3 length: 15 residues. V was pared by 4 bases and J by 5 bases, with 15 bases between. Looked up from germline, CDR1 is ENHRY and CDR2 is SYGVKD. In DNA, the CDR3 is TGTGCCATCAGTGGAACAGGTAGTTCCAACAATGAGCAGTTCTTC. It codes for CAISGTGSSNNEQFF.

The table lists this clonotype with many counts. For the CDR3, the DNA is TGCAGCGTTGACCTCGCAGGAAACACCGGGGAGCTGTTTTTT. This encodes CSVDLAGNTGELFF. V is TRBV29-1 and J is TRBJ2-2; D is unresolved. The CDR3 length is 14 residues. Looked up from germline, CDR1 is SQVTM and CDR2 is ANQGSEA. Trimming shortened V by 3 bases and J by 2 bases, and 10 bases separated the two germline ends.

This clonotype has only a few counts. The chain links TRBV12-3 or TRBV12-4 to TRBJ2-2; D possibly corresponds to TRBD2 (5 bases). This CDR3 spans 14 amino acids. With 7 bases removed from V and 2 bases from J, the gap between germline ends came to 11 bases. The DNA of the CDR3 is TGTGCCAGCAAAGGACTTCCTAACACCGGGGAGCTGTTTTTT. Protein: CASKGLPNTGELFF.

This clonotype was seen at least ten times. V is TRBV29-1 and J is TRBJ1-2; the D gene is possibly TRBD1 (6 bases). The V gene lost 3 bases and the J gene lost 7 bases, with 9 bases spanning the gap. The CDR3 consists of 11 residues. Germline assignment: CDR1 SQVTM and CDR2 ANQGSEA. CDR3 bases: TGCAGCGTTGACAGGGGCGGTGGCTACACCTTC. Its protein is CSVDRGGGYTF.

This clonotype has a handful of counts. The chain carries TRBV7-9 and TRBJ2-6; D gene unclear. This CDR3 is built from 15 residues. Germline V gives CDR1 SEHNR, CDR2 FQNEAQ (reference sequence). Deletions cut 2 bases from V and 1 base from J, with 6 bases between. CDR3 DNA sequence: TGTGCCAGCAGCTTATGGGGTTCTGGGGCCAACGTCCTGACTTTC. The encoded protein is CASSLWGSGANVLTF.

The rearrangement uses TRBV2 and TRBJ2-1; TRBD2 matches 7 bases. The trim removed 1 base at V and 2 bases at J, leaving 2 bases unmatched. Per germline, CDR1 SNHLY and CDR2 FYNNEI. The CDR3 is 15 amino acids. This CDR3 is CASSEDAGAYNEQFF. DNA of the CDR3: TGTGCCAGCAGTGAAGACGCGGGAGCCTACAATGAGCAGTTCTTC.

In its sample, this clonotype was seen a few times. The chain recombines TRBV2 with TRBJ1-4; D remains unclear. CDR3 length equals 12 residues. Trimming left V 7 bases short and J 7 bases short, with 10 bases between. Germline CDR1 is SNHLY and CDR2 is FYNNEI. The CDR3, as DNA: TGTGCCAGCAACGAGTACGGTGAAAAACTGTTTTTT. It encodes CASNEYGEKLFF.